Listed here are 25 T cell receptor beta chains from one sample, sequenced in a study of control samples from healthy donors and cancer patients. Generated by immunoSEQ multiplex PCR, the TCRdb table keeps only in-frame clones and is missing some. The sample has some 130,000 clones, approximately 89% seen once. The sequenced material came from blood. Source of these receptors: a young man in good health.

The chain links TRBV19 to TRBJ1-2, with 10 bases that match TRBD1. CDR1 LNHDA and CDR2 SQIVND come from the germline V gene (reference sequence). V trimming: 1 base; J trimming: 5 bases; junction bases outside the gene matches: 10. The CDR3 length is 17 residues. This chain's CDR3 is CASSIVGTGAGSYGYTF. CDR3 in DNA: TGTGCCAGTAGTATAGTTGGGACAGGGGCCGGGTCGTATGGCTACACCTTC.

The chain joins TRBV5-5 to TRBJ2-4, with TRBD1 matching over 9 bases. This CDR3 comprises 17 residues. From germline, CDR1 is SGHKS and CDR2 YYEKEE (reference sequence). J lost 0 bases, V lost 1 base, and 5 bases had no gene match. The CDR3, as DNA: TGTGCCAGCAGCTTGAACAGGGGGCTCCTAGCCAAAAACATTCAGTACTTC. Translating gives CASSLNRGLLAKNIQYF. The whole variable domain, remainder taken from reference TRBV5-5 and TRBJ2-4, is DAGVTQSPTHLIKTRGQQVTLRCSPISGHKSVSWYQQVLGQGPQFIFQYYEKEERGRGNFPDRFSARQFPNYSSELNVNALLLGDSALYLCASSLNRGLLAKNIQYFGAGTRLSVL.

V is TRBV18 and J is TRBJ2-7; no reliable D call. V was shortened by 0 bases and J by 4 bases, with 7 bases between the two germline ends. CDR1 and CDR2 from the germline V gene are KGHSH and LQKENI. The CDR3 is 13 amino acids. CDR3 in amino acids: CASSPPQSYEQYF. The CDR3 DNA is TGTGCCAGCTCACCACCTCAGTCTTACGAGCAGTACTTC.

As for this clone: The same CDR3 arises from other DNA sequences in this sample as well. This chain links TRBV4-1 with TRBJ1-3, with D tentatively TRBD1 (5 bases). CDR1 is MGHRA and CDR2 is YSYEKL in the germline V gene. This CDR3 has 15 amino acids. Trimming left V 0 bases short and J 2 bases short, with 8 bases between. CDR3 amino acids: CASSQDWGPGNTIYF. CDR3 sequence (DNA): TGCGCCAGCAGCCAAGACTGGGGCCCTGGAAACACCATATATTTT.

The chain uses TRBV15 and TRBJ1-2; no definite D call. Trimming shortened V by 3 bases and J by 5 bases, and 10 bases separated the two germline ends. Germline V gives CDR1 LNHNV, CDR2 YYDKDF (reference sequence). This CDR3 comprises 13 residues. The CDR3 sequence: CATSSFSTYGYTF. In nucleotides, the CDR3 is TGTGCCACCAGCAGTTTTTCGACTTATGGCTACACCTTC. Drawing the rest from reference TRBV15 and TRBJ1-2, the complete variable domain is DAMVIQNPRYQVTQFGKPVTLSCSQTLNHNVMYWYQQKSSQAPKLLFHYYDKDFNNEADTPDNFQSRRPNTSFCFLDIRSPGLGDTAMYLCATSSFSTYGYTFGSGTRLTVV.

J is TRBJ2-2 and V is TRBV7-9, with D unclear. V lost 4 bases to trimming and J lost 6 bases, with 6 bases between them. Germline values: CDR1 SEHNR, CDR2 FQNEAQ (reference sequence). The CDR3 sequence is 12 residues long. CDR3 DNA: TGTGCCAGCAGCTCTACCGCCGGGGAGCTGTTTTTT. Protein sequence: CASSSTAGELFF.

This clone was seen more than once but under ten times. The V and J genes are TRBV29-1 and TRBJ2-7; 10 positions agree with TRBD1. This CDR3 has 14 amino acids. V lost 6 bases, J lost 2 bases, and 7 bases stayed unmatched. Germline V gene data show CDR1 as SQVTM and CDR2 as ANQGSEA. The CDR3 loop reads CSVLDRGLPYEQYF. The CDR3 DNA follows: TGCAGCGTCCTCGACAGGGGGCTTCCCTACGAGCAGTACTTC.

This clone has a single count. The chain employs TRBV7-9 and TRBJ2-1; D ambiguous. The ends were cut back, 2 bases at V and 10 bases at J, with 6 bases in the middle. Germline V gene data show CDR1 as SEHNR and CDR2 as FQNEAQ (reference sequence). This CDR3 contains 11 residues. CDR3: CASSLQGEQFF. DNA of the CDR3: TGTGCCAGCAGCTTACAAGGCGAGCAGTTCTTC.

CDR3 DNA sequence: TGTGCCATCAGTGAGGGGGATAGCAATCAGCCCCAGCATTTT. Amino acid sequence: CAISEGDSNQPQHF. This rearrangement joins TRBV10-3 to TRBJ1-5; D gene ambiguous. CDR3 length: 14 residues. Trimming took off 2 bases at V and 0 bases at J, with 5 bases between the two ends. The V gene's germline CDR1 is ENHRY and CDR2 SYGVKD.

The genes are TRBV11-1 and TRBJ2-7; D unresolved. V was trimmed by 5 bases and J by 0 bases, leaving 11 bases between them. CDR1 and CDR2 (germline): SGHAT, FQDESV (reference sequence). The CDR3 length is 14 residues. CDR3 region: CASSPTVSSYEQYF. The CDR3 region has the DNA TGTGCCAGCAGCCCGACGGTGAGCTCCTACGAGCAGTACTTC. Supplemented by reference TRBV11-1 and TRBJ2-7, the full variable domain reads EAEVAQSPRYKITEKSQAVAFWCDPISGHATLYWYRQILGQGPELLVQFQDESVVDDSQLPKDRFSAERLKGVDSTLKIQPAELGDSAMYLCASSPTVSSYEQYFGPGTRLTVT.

V usage is TRBV30 and J usage is TRBJ2-1; no clear D. The ends were cut back, 0 bases at V and 0 bases at J, with 9 bases in the middle. CDR3 length: 15 amino acids. CDR1 GTSNPN and CDR2 SVGIG come from the germline V gene (reference sequence). The CDR3 DNA reads TGTGCCTGGAGTGTACTGGCCCTCTCCTACAATGAGCAGTTCTTC. This encodes CAWSVLALSYNEQFF.

This chain connects TRBV9 to TRBJ1-6; D is perhaps TRBD1 (5 bases). Per germline, CDR1 SGDLS and CDR2 YYNGEE. V shed 6 bases and J shed 7 bases, with 17 bases lying between them. This CDR3 region has 15 residues. This CDR3 is CASTQGTLGNSPLHF. In DNA, the CDR3 is TGTGCCAGCACGCAGGGAACACTAGGAAATTCACCCCTCCACTTT.

The rearrangement uses TRBV28 and TRBJ2-3; the D is unclear. This CDR3 is 15 amino acids long. The V end lost 5 bases, the J end lost 0 bases, and 12 bases lay between the germline ends. Germline V gene sequence: CDR1 MDHEN, CDR2 SYDVKM. The CDR3, as DNA: TGTGCCAGCAGTGGGATAGGAGCCAGCACAGATACGCAGTATTTT. Its translation: CASSGIGASTDTQYF. Full variable domain (outside the CDR3, taken from reference TRBV28 and TRBJ2-3): DVKVTQSSRYLVKRTGEKVFLECVQDMDHENMFWYRQDPGLGLRLIYFSYDVKMKEKGDIPEGYSVSREKKERFSLILESASTNQTSMYLCASSGIGASTDTQYFGPGTRLTVL.

The chain recombines TRBV5-1 with TRBJ1-6, with unresolved D. V lost 9 bases and J 5 bases, leaving 12 bases between the germline ends. Germline V gene lookup returns CDR1 SGHRS and CDR2 YFSETQ. The CDR3 totals 13 residues. The CDR3 DNA reads TGCGCCATCCCGGGTAATGATAATTCACCCCTCCACTTT. This translates into CAIPGNDNSPLHF.

The J gene is TRBJ1-2, the V gene TRBV29-1; 9 nucleotides align to TRBD1. The V segment lost 2 bases and the J segment 5 bases; nucleotides outside the gene matches: 9. Germline-derived CDR1 and CDR2 are SQVTM and ANQGSEA. This CDR3 has 15 residues. This chain's CDR3 is CSVEHPGQGLYGYTF. The DNA of the CDR3 is TGCAGCGTTGAACATCCGGGACAGGGATTATATGGCTACACCTTC.

The gene calls are TRBV5-1 and TRBJ2-5; D gene unclear. Between the trimmed V and J ends, which lost 0 bases and 2 bases, there was a span of 8 bases. CDR1 and CDR2 (germline): SGHRS, YFSETQ. CDR3 size: 14 residues. CDR3 sequence: CASSLESRQETQYF. CDR3 DNA: TGCGCCAGCAGCTTGGAGTCACGACAAGAGACCCAGTACTTC.

The V and J genes are TRBV19 and TRBJ1-2; D ambiguous. Trimming removed 5 bases from V and 4 bases from J, with 11 bases in between. Per the germline V gene, CDR1 is LNHDA and CDR2 is SQIVND (reference sequence). The CDR3 is 13 amino acids. In DNA, the CDR3 is TGTGCCAGTAGTCCAAGGACCTTCTATGGCTACACCTTC. The encoded protein is CASSPRTFYGYTF.

A few counts support this clone. The V gene is TRBV5-1, the J gene TRBJ2-7; D call uncertain. Germline CDR1 reads SGHRS; CDR2 reads YFSETQ. This CDR3 is 13 amino acids long. V was clipped by 1 base and J by 5 bases, with 10 bases between them. CDR3: CASSLNSLDEQYF. As DNA, the CDR3 is TGCGCCAGCAGCTTGAACAGCCTGGACGAGCAGTACTTC. The whole variable domain, remainder taken from reference TRBV5-1 and TRBJ2-7, is KAGVTQTPRYLIKTRGQQVTLSCSPISGHRSVSWYQQTPGQGLQFLFEYFSETQRNKGNFPGRFSGRQFSNSRSEMNVSTLELGDSALYLCASSLNSLDEQYFGPGTRLTVT.

The CDR3: CASSLNGRGSYGYTF. CDR3 in DNA: TGCGCCAGCAGCTTGAACGGGAGAGGAAGCTATGGCTACACCTTC. The chain is built from TRBV5-1 and TRBJ1-2; no firm D call. V lost 1 base and J lost 4, with 14 bases in between. CDR1 and CDR2 (germline): SGHRS, YFSETQ. The CDR3 is 15 amino acids.

In the case of this clone: Other DNA sequences in this specimen translate into the identical CDR3. The chain carries TRBV30 and TRBJ1-1, with D possibly being TRBD1 (5 bases). The CDR3 runs 12 residues. Germline assignment: CDR1 GTSNPN and CDR2 SVGIG (reference sequence). Between the trimmed V and J ends, which lost 3 bases and 4 bases, there was a span of 9 bases. CDR3 sequence reads: CAWRTGGTEAFF. In DNA, the CDR3 is TGTGCCTGGAGAACAGGAGGCACTGAAGCTTTCTTT.

The rearrangement links TRBV4-1 to TRBJ2-7; 7 bases line up with TRBD1. Germline lookup yields CDR1 MGHRA and CDR2 YSYEKL. V shed 3 bases, J shed 2 bases, and the junction held 10 bases outside the gene matches. The CDR3 totals 16 residues. The CDR3 DNA follows: TGCGCCAGCAGCCAGGCCTCCGGGACAGCTCCCTACGAGCAGTACTTC. This sequence encodes CASSQASGTAPYEQYF.

CDR3 coding DNA: TGCGCCAGCAGCCGCGGACAGGGGGGGAACACTGAAGCTTTCTTT. It encodes CASSRGQGGNTEAFF. J is TRBJ1-1 and V is TRBV4-1; 10 bases are shared with TRBD1. The CDR3 loop spans 15 amino acids. The J segment lost 1 base and the V segment lost 4 bases, leaving 3 bases of the junction unmatched. Germline values: CDR1 MGHRA, CDR2 YSYEKL.

This rearrangement joins TRBV5-1 to TRBJ2-3; D call uncertain. The V gene's germline CDR1 is SGHRS and CDR2 YFSETQ. V gave up 7 bases and J gave up 4 bases, with 10 bases separating them. This CDR3 spans 12 amino acids. CDR3 residues: CASAQESDTQYF. CDR3 sequence (DNA): TGCGCCAGCGCCCAGGAGTCAGATACGCAGTATTTT.

The rearrangement joins TRBV5-1 to TRBJ2-5, with 11 bases that match TRBD1. This CDR3 region has 15 residues. The V gene end was trimmed by 0 bases and the J gene end by 6 bases; junction bases not matched to a gene: 4. Germline V gene lookup returns CDR1 SGHRS and CDR2 YFSETQ. The CDR3: CASSLGTGGGKTQYF. In DNA form, the CDR3 reads TGCGCCAGCAGCTTGGGGACAGGGGGCGGGAAGACCCAGTACTTC.

A word on this clone: This CDR3 is also generated by other DNA sequences in the sample. The V and J genes are TRBV5-6 and TRBJ2-4; D is perhaps TRBD2 (6 bases). Trimming shortened V by 8 bases and J by 0 bases, and 15 bases separated the two germline ends. CDR1 is SGHDT and CDR2 is YYEEEE in the germline V gene. The CDR3 is made up of 15 amino acids. CDR3 amino acids: CASSRDSLAKNIQYF. CDR3 sequence (DNA): TGTGCCAGTAGCCGGGACTCCCTAGCCAAAAACATTCAGTACTTC.